This TCR beta chain came from a study of T-cell reconstitution after alpha-beta-depleted transplantation in children. The CDR3 runs to 14 residues. Germline V gene sequence: CDR1 DFQATT, CDR2 SNEGSKA (reference sequence). V shed 7 bases and J shed 2 bases, with 17 bases lying between them. TCRbeta library construction was performed incorporating unique molecular identifiers. In TCRdb, the PCR reads were re-called with MiXCR into one record per CDR3 protein. The data show under 250,000 distinct CDR3 sequences, more than 20% seen once. Sequencing used PBMCs, mostly from graft donor cells, obtained 360 days after TCRalphabeta/CD19-depleted stem cell transplant. The rearrangement uses TRBV20-1 and TRBJ2-5; D gene ambiguous. This TCR came from a female patient aged 2-15 years who had a stem cell transplant for congenital amegakaryocytic thrombocytopenia, so the T cells may come from the graft donor. The CDR3, as DNA: TGCAGTGGATTGTCTCCCGTCGCTCAAGAGACCCAGTACTTC. Its protein product is CSGLSPVAQETQYF.